The rows below give T cell receptor beta chains drawn from one sample of a study of Graves' ophthalmopathy and Graves' hyperthyroidism. TCRdb independently ran MiXCR on the multiplex PCR reads; one entry per CDR3 protein. The sample carries more than 1,000,000 distinct CDR3 sequences, 36% recorded once. Sequenced input: peripheral blood or thyroid tissue (not recorded which). These receptors all stem from an adult man with Graves' hyperthyroidism. CDR3s include the opening cysteine and the closing phenylalanine or tryptophan. A D gene is named only where the DNA matches it firmly. Not all rows give a size; the values are once, few, many and, for expanded clones, a class.

cdr3_length,j_call,d_call,v_call,clone_size,cdr3_nt,cdr3_aa
12,TRBJ1-2,-,TRBV14,-,TGTGTCAGCAGCCAAGGGGGATATGGCTACACCTTC,CVSSQGGYGYTF
16,TRBJ1-1,-,TRBV5-8,many,TGTGCCAGCAGCTTGAGCACCGTACGGATAAACACTGAAGCTTTCTTT,CASSLSTVRINTEAFF
18,TRBJ1-5,TRBD1,TRBV6-2/TRBV6-3,few,TGTGCCAGCAGTTACTCCAAAGGGACAGGGAAAGTCAATCAGCCCCAGCATTTT,CASSYSKGTGKVNQPQHF
17,TRBJ1-6,-,TRBV5-1,-,TGCGCCAGCAGAAACCCACAGCATCTTGGAAATAATTCACCCCTCCACTTT,CASRNPQHLGNNSPLHF
16,TRBJ2-7,-,TRBV10-3,-,TGTGCCAGCAGTGAAGGTCGTGTGGACAGATTCTACGAGCAGTACTTC,CASSEGRVDRFYEQYF
15,TRBJ1-1,TRBD1,TRBV19,-,TGTGCCACCCGCAGGGGGCCTGTGATAGACACTGAAGCTTTCTTT,CATRRGPVIDTEAFF
14,TRBJ2-2,-,TRBV29-1,many,TGCAGCGTACGGACCGATTCGGTGACCGGGGAGCTGTTTTTT,CSVRTDSVTGELFF
15,TRBJ2-7,-,TRBV7-2,-,TGTGCCAGCAGCTTGGTGGCGGGGGACAATTACGAGCAGTACTTC,CASSLVAGDNYEQYF
16,TRBJ1-1,-,TRBV7-2,-,TGTGCCAGCAGTTTTAACAGGGCCAACATGAACACTGAAGCTTTCTTT,CASSFNRANMNTEAFF
14,TRBJ2-7,-,TRBV6-5,-,TGTGCCAGCAGTTACTCGGGACGTAACTACGAGCAGTACTTC,CASSYSGRNYEQYF
13,TRBJ1-2,-,TRBV29-1,-,TGCAGCGTTGAAGATCAAGGACACTATGGCTACACCTTC,CSVEDQGHYGYTF
13,TRBJ2-5,-,TRBV15,-,TGTGCCACCAGCAGACTAGCAGGAGAGACCCAGTACTTC,CATSRLAGETQYF
14,TRBJ2-7,TRBD1,TRBV7-2,-,TGTGCCAGCAGCACTACCGGGACAGCCCAAGAGCAGTACTTC,CASSTTGTAQEQYF
15,TRBJ2-7,-,TRBV7-9,-,TGTGCCAGCAGCCCCGGGGCGGTGGGGCACGCCGAGCAGTACTTC,CASSPGAVGHAEQYF
15,TRBJ2-5,TRBD1,TRBV24-1,-,TGTGCCACCAGTGTTTGGCACAGGGGGCAAGAGACCCAGTACTTC,CATSVWHRGQETQYF